This T cell receptor beta chain was sequenced for a study of beta chain features in type 1 diabetes (dated by TCRdb to 2016 to 2018). About the investigation overall: Mean age, gender distribution, total cell number and subset yield were not different between patients and healthy donors. Across all samples, 90 million to 130 million sorted cells were examined, and cell number per subset correlated strongly with RNA yield. The study compared the TCRB repertoires of sorted circulating CD4+ T cell subsets in recently diagnosed type 1 diabetes patients with those in matched healthy donors. Naive and central memory subsets were obtained from all 30 or so donors, but regulatory and stem cell-like memory subsets were isolated from only 8 patients and roughly eight healthy donors. General study outcomes and caveats: Naive, central memory and regulatory TCRB repertoires appeared to be more alike among patients than among healthy donors. At VDJ recombination sites, patients with type 1 diabetes made fewer insertions and deleted more nucleotides, a pattern implying thymic rearrangement abnormalities. Because small numbers of individuals were included in the HLA sub-analyses, any influence of HLA type on TCRB rearrangement was left unresolved. Sequencing cDNA rather than genomic DNA could over-represent highly expressing activated cells, although activation and CD3 levels did not differ between groups. Shorter templates might have been favored by PCR, but patient and control samples were amplified and corrected together, so both groups would have been affected equally by any skew. Type 1 diabetes patients showed a moderate but significant shortening of TCRB CDR3 length in all four CD4+ subsets.

A single peripheral blood draw of around 0.11 L on average was collected from each donor into heparinised tubes. A BD FACSAria II and a panel including CD45RO, CCR7, CD25, CD127, CD95 and CD27 were used to sort naive, central memory, regulatory and stem cell-like memory CD4+ T cells. All sorted populations exceeded 95% purity. PBMCs were isolated right away by Lymphoprep density gradient centrifugation and were stained directly, without culture. To minimize batch effects, samples were stained and sorted in pairs, one healthy donor with one patient per experiment. A remark on this clone: The target of this receptor is not known. No base quality information exists; no much larger clone differs at one position.

As encoded in the germline V gene, CDR1 is SQVTM while CDR2 is ANQGSEA. V is shortened by 6 bases, J by 2 bases, and the region joining them spans 13 bases. The CDR3 starts with the cysteine, ends with the phenylalanine, and has 13 residues. Only the CDR3 DNA is retained, 39 bases long and in frame from the first base. All of the isolated RNA was reverse transcribed with the High Capacity cDNA Reverse Transcription Kit, so expressed TCRB transcripts were sequenced. Deep immunoSEQ sequencing was performed on naive, central memory and regulatory T cell samples, with an average of roughly 3.6 million total reads per sample. After sorted cells were lysed in RLT buffer, RNA was extracted with DNase-treated RNeasy Micro or Mini kits, with the choice depending on cell number. Each cell subset was processed separately to prevent cross-contamination, with patient and healthy donor samples processed together. Using the immunoSEQ multiplex PCR, TCRB sequences were amplified from cDNA into 87-bp fragments spanning the CDR3 region. The amplicons were sequenced using the Illumina HiSeq platform. Per the source publication's procedure: Synthetic template baselines were used to correct PCR bias computationally, reads within Hamming distance 2 were collapsed, and singletons that could not be merged were discarded. By aligning reads against IMGT, V, D and J genes, CDR3 length, and insertions or deletions at six rearrangement sites were assigned. Within each subset, clonotype counts were normalized to sorted cell number, and only after that were true diversity and Gini coefficients computed with the tcR R package. The overlap coefficient, calculated on TCRB nucleotide sequences, was used to quantify repertoire sharing. TCRdb provides this immuneACCESS table in a form limited to in-frame rearrangements. Some clones are lacking; in checked studies, under half of them reflect an unresolved V gene, and why the rest are absent is not known. That table supplies the V and J calls and clone size; D and trimming were determined from the DNA. In all, the sample holds about 240,000 clones, and around 26% of those were seen once. The ten largest clones add up to more than 3% of the sample.

The origin of this receptor is a man aged 30 to 39 in good health. The chain was built from TRBV29-1 and TRBJ2-5; the D gene may be TRBD1 or TRBD2, since each aligns over 6 bases. The sample was central memory CD4+ T cells from blood. The CDR3 here reads CSVAGHPQETQYF. The bases are TGCAGCGTCGCGGGACACCCACAAGAGACCCAGTACTTC. Where the CDR3 stops, the reference TRBV29-1 and TRBJ2-5 genes take over; the full variable domain is SAVISQKPSRDICQRGTSLTIQCQVDSQVTMMFWYRQQPGQSLTLIATANQGSEATYESGFVIDKFPISRPNLTFSTLTVSNMSPEDSSIYLCSVAGHPQETQYFGPGTRLLVL.